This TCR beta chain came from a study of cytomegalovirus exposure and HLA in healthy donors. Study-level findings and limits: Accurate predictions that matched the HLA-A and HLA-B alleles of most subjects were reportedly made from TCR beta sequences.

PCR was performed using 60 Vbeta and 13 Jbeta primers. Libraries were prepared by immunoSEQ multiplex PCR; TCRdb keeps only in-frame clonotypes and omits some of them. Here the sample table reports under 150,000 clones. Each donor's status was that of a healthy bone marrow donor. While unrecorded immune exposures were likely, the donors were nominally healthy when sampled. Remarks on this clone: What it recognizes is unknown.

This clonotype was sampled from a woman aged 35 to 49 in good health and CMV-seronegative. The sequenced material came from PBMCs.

Written as DNA, the CDR3 is TGCGCCAGCAGCTTGAAAGGGGGCATGAACACTGAAGCTTTCTTT. This gives the protein CASSLKGGMNTEAFF. The chain joins TRBV5-1 to TRBJ1-1, with 7 bases that match TRBD1. CDR1 is SGHRS, CDR2 YFSETQ, per germline. J gave up 0 bases and V 1 base, and 3 bases lay outside the gene matches. The CDR3 is made up of 15 amino acids.